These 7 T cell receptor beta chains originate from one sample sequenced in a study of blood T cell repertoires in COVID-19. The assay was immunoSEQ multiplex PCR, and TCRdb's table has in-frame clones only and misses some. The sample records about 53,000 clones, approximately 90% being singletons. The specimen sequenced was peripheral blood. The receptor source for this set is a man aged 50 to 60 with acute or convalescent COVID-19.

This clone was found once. The CDR3 nucleotides read TGTGCCAGCAGTGAAGGCATCAGGATAATGGAGACCCAGTACTTC. Its translation: CASSEGIRIMETQYF. V is TRBV2 and J is TRBJ2-5; D unresolved. The V gene's germline CDR1 is SNHLY and CDR2 FYNNEI. With 1 base removed from V and 5 bases from J, the gap between germline ends came to 14 bases. The CDR3 is 15 residues long.

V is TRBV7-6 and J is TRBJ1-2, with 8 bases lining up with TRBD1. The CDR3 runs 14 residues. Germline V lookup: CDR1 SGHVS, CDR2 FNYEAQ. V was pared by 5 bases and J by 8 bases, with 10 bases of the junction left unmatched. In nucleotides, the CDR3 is TGTGCCAGCAGCCAACTTGTGGACAGGGAAGGCTACACCTTC. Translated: CASSQLVDREGYTF.

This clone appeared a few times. The CDR3 nucleotides read TGCGCCAGCAGCTTTAGGGGCGAGCTCTCCGGGGAGCTGTTTTTT. Protein: CASSFRGELSGELFF. This chain connects TRBV5-1 to TRBJ2-2, with TRBD1 as a possible D gene (5 bases). The CDR3 loop spans 15 amino acids. Germline V gene lookup returns CDR1 SGHRS and CDR2 YFSETQ. V was trimmed by 2 bases and J by 6 bases, leaving 14 bases between them.

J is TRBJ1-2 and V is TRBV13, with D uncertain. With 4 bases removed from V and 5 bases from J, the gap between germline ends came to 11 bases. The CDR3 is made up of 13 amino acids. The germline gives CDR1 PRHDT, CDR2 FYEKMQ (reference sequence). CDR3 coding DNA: TGTGCCAGCAGCTCCTTGAGATCATATGGCTACACCTTC. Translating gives CASSSLRSYGYTF.

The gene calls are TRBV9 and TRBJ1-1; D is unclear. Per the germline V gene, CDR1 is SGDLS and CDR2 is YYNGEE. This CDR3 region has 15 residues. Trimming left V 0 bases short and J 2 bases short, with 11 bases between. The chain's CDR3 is CASSVVGGINTEAFF. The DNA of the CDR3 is TGTGCCAGCAGCGTAGTTGGAGGGATCAACACTGAAGCTTTCTTT.

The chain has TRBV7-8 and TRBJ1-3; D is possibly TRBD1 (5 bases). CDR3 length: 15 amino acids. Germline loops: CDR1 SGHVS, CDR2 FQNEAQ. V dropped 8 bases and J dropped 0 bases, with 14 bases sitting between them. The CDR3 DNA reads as TGTGCCAGCTGGGGGGGTGCGGGCTCTGGAAACACCATATATTTT. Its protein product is CASWGGAGSGNTIYF.

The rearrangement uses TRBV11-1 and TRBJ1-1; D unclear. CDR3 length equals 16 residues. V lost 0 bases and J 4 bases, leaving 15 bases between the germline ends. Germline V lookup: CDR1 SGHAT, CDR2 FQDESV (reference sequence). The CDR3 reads CASSLAFGEGSTEAFF. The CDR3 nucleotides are TGTGCCAGCAGCTTAGCTTTCGGGGAGGGCAGCACTGAAGCTTTCTTT.